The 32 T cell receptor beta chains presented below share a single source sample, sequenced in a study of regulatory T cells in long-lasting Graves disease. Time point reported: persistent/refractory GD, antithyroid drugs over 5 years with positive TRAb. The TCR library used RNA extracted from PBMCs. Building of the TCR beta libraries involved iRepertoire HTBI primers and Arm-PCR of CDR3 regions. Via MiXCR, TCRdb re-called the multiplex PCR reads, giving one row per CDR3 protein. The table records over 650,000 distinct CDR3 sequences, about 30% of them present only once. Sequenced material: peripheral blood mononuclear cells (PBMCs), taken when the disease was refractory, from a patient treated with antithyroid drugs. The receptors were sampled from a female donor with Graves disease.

CDR3: CASKRWLNTEAFF. In DNA, the CDR3 is TGTGCCAGCAAACGCTGGCTGAACACTGAAGCTTTCTTT. This chain links TRBV5-5 with TRBJ1-1; unclear D gene. The CDR3 sequence is 13 residues long. Looked up from germline, CDR1 is SGHKS and CDR2 is YYEKEE (reference sequence). Trimming left V 6 bases short and J 0 bases short, with 9 bases between. Looking up the rest from reference TRBV5-5 and TRBJ1-1 gives the full variable domain: DAGVTQSPTHLIKTRGQQVTLRCSPISGHKSVSWYQQVLGQGPQFIFQYYEKEERGRGNFPDRFSARQFPNYSSELNVNALLLGDSALYLCASKRWLNTEAFFGQGTRLTVV.

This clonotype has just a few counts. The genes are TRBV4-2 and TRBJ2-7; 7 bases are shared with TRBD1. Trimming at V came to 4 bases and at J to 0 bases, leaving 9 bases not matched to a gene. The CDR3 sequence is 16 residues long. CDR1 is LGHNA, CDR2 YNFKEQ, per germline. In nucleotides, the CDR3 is TGTGCCAGCAGCCGACAACCGACAGGGAACTCCTACGAGCAGTACTTC. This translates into CASSRQPTGNSYEQYF.

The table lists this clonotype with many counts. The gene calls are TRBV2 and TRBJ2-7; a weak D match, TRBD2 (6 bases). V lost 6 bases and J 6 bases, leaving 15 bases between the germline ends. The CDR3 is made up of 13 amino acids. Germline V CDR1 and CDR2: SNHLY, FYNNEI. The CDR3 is CASSDGRRAEQYF. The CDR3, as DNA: TGTGCCAGCAGCGATGGGCGGAGGGCCGAGCAGTACTTC.

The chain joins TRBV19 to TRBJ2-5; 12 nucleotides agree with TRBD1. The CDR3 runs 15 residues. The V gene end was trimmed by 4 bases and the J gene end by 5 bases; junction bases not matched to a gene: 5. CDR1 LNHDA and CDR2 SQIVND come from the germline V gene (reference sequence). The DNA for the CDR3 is TGTGCCAGTAGTACGGCCGGGACAGGGGGCGAGACCCAGTACTTC. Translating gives CASSTAGTGGETQYF.

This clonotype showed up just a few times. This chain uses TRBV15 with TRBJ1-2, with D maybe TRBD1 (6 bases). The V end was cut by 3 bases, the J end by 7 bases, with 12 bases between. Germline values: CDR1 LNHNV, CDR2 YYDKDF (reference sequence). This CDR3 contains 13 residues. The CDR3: CATSSPGGPGYTF. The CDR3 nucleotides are TGTGCCACCAGCAGTCCGGGGGGCCCTGGCTACACCTTC. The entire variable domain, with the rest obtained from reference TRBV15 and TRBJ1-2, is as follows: DAMVIQNPRYQVTQFGKPVTLSCSQTLNHNVMYWYQQKSSQAPKLLFHYYDKDFNNEADTPDNFQSRRPNTSFCFLDIRSPGLGDTAMYLCATSSPGGPGYTFGSGTRLTVV.

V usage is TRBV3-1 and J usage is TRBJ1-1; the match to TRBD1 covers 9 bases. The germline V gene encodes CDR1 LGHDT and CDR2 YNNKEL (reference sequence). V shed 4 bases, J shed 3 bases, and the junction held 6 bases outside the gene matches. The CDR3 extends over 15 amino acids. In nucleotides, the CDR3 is TGTGCCAGCAGCCCCGGACAGGGGCCTTACACTGAAGCTTTCTTT. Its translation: CASSPGQGPYTEAFF.

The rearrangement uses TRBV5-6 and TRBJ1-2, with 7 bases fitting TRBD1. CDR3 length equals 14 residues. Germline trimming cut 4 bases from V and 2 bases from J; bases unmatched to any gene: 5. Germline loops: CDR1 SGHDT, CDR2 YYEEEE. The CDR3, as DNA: TGTGCCAGCAGCGTAAGGACAGGAAACTATGGCTACACCTTC. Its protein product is CASSVRTGNYGYTF.

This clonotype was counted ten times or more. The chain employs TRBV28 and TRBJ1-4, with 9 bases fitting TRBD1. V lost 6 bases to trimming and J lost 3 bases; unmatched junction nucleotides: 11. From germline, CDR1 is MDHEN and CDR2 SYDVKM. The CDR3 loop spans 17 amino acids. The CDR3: CASSSSGTGWANEKLFF. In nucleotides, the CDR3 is TGTGCCAGCAGCTCCTCCGGGACAGGGTGGGCTAATGAAAAACTGTTTTTT.

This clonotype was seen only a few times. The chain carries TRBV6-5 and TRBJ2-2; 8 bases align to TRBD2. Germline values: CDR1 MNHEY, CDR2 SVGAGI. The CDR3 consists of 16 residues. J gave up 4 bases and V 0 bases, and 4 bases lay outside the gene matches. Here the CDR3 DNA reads TGTGCCAGCAGTTACTCGACTGCGGGAGGCACCGGGGAGCTGTTTTTT. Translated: CASSYSTAGGTGELFF.

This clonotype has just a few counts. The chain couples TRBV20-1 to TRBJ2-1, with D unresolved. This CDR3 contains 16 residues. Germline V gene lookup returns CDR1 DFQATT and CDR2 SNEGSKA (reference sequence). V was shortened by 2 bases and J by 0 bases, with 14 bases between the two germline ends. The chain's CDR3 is CSARRWVLNSYNEQFF. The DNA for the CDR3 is TGCAGTGCTAGACGATGGGTCCTCAACTCCTACAATGAGCAGTTCTTC.

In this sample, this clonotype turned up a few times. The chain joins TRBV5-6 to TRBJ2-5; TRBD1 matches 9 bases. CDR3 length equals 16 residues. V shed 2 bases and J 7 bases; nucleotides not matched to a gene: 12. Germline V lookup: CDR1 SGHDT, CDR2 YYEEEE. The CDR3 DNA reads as TGTGCCAGCAGCTTAAGACAGGGGGAAGCCCGACGGACCCAGTACTTC. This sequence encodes CASSLRQGEARRTQYF.

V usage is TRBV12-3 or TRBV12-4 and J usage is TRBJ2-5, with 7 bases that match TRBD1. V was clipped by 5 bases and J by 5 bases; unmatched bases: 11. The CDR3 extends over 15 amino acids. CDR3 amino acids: CASSPGTAGRETQYF. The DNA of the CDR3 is TGTGCCAGCAGTCCCGGGACAGCCGGACGGGAGACCCAGTACTTC.

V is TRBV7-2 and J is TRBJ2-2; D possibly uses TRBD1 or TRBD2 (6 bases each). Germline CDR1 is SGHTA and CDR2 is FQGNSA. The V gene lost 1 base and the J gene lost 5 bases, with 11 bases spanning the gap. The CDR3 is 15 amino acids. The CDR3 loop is CASSLDGGGTGELFF. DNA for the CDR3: TGTGCCAGCAGCTTAGACGGGGGCGGGACCGGGGAGCTGTTTTTT. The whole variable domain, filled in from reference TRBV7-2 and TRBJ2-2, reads GAGVSQSPSNKVTEKGKDVELRCDPISGHTALYWYRQSLGQGLEFLIYFQGNSAPDKSGLPSDRFSAERTGGSVSTLTIQRTQQEDSAVYLCASSLDGGGTGELFFGEGSRLTVL.

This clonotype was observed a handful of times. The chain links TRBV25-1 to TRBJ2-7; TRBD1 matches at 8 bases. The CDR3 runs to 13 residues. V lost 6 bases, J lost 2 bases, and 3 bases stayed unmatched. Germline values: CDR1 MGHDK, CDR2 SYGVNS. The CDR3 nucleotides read TGTGCCAGCAGCGAGACAGGGGCCTACGAGCAGTACTTC. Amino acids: CASSETGAYEQYF.

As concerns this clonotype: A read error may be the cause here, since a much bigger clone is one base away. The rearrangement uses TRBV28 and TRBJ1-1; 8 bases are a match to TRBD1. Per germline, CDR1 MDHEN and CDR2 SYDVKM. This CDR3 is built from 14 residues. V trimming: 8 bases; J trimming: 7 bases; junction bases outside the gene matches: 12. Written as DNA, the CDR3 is TGTGCCAGCGGTCATCCAGGGGGCGGTGGTGAAGCTTTCTTT. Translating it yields CASGHPGGGGEAFF. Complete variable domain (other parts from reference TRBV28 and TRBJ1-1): DVKVTQSSRYLVKRTGEKVFLECVQDMDHENMFWYRQDPGLGLRLIYFSYDVKMKEKGDIPEGYSVSREKKERFSLILESASTNQTSMYLCASGHPGGGGEAFFGQGTRLTVV.

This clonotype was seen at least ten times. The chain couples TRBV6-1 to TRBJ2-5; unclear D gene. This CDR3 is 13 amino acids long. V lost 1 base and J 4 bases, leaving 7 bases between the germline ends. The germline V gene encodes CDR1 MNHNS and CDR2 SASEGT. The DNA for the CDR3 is TGTGCCAGCAGTGAAGTGACGAGAGAGACCCAGTACTTC. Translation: CASSEVTRETQYF.

The CDR3 loop is CASSQPIAGDYEQYF. The CDR3 DNA follows: TGCGCCAGCAGCCAACCGATAGCGGGAGATTACGAGCAGTACTTC. The chain links TRBV4-1 to TRBJ2-7; 9 positions agree with TRBD2. The CDR3 contains 15 residues. The V gene end was trimmed by 2 bases and the J gene end by 4 bases; junction bases not matched to a gene: 6. Germline V gene lookup returns CDR1 MGHRA and CDR2 YSYEKL.

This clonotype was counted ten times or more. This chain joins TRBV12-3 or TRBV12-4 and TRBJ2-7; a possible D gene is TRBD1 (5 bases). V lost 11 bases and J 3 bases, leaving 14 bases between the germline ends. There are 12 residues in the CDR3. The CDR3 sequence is CASGNPNYEQYF. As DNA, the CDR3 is TGTGCCTCAGGGAACCCCAACTACGAGCAGTACTTC.

CDR3: CASSLVRDSGSPLHF. CDR3 bases: TGTGCCAGCAGCTTAGTACGGGACAGCGGTTCACCCCTCCACTTT. The V call is TRBV11-2, the J call TRBJ1-6, with 7 bases that match TRBD1. The CDR3 is 15 amino acids. With 1 base clipped from V and 9 bases from J, the junction kept 6 bases outside the gene matches. Germline loops: CDR1 SGHAT, CDR2 FQNNGV.

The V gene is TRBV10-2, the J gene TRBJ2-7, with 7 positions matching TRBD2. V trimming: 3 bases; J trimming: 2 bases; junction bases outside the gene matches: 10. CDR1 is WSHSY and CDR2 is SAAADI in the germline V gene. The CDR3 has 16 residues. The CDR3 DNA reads TGCGCCAGCAGTGACCCCCAGGGAGGGGCCACCTACGAGCAGTACTTC. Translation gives CASSDPQGGATYEQYF.

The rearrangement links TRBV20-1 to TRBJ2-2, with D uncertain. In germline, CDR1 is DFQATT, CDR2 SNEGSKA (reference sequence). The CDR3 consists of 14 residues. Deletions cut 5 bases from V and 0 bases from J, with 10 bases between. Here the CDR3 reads CSAAETPNTGELFF. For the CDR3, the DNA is TGCAGTGCTGCCGAGACACCGAACACCGGGGAGCTGTTTTTT.

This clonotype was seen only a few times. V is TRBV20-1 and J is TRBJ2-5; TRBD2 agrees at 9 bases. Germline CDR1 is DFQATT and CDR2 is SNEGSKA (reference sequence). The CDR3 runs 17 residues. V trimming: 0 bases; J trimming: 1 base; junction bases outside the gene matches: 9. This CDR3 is CSARDPRAGGTQETQYF. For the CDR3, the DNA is TGCAGTGCTAGAGATCCCCGCGCGGGAGGGACCCAAGAGACCCAGTACTTC.

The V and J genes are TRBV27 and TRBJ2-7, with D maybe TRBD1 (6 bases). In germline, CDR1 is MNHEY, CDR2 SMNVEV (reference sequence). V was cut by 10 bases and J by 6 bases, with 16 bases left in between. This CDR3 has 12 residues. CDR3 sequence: CATRQAPGEQYF. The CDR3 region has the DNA TGTGCCACCAGACAGGCTCCCGGCGAGCAGTACTTC.

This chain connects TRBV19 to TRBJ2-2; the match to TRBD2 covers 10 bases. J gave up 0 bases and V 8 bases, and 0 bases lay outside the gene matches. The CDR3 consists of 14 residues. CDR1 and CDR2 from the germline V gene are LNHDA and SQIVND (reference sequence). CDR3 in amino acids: CASLAGANTGELFF. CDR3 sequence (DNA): TGTGCCAGTCTAGCGGGAGCGAACACCGGGGAGCTGTTTTTT.

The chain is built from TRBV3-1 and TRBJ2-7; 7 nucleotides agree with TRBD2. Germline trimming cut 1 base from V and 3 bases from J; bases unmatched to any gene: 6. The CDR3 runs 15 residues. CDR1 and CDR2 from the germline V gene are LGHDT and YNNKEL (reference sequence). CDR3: CASSQGMGTNYEQYF. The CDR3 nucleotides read TGTGCCAGCAGCCAAGGTATGGGGACTAACTACGAGCAGTACTTC.

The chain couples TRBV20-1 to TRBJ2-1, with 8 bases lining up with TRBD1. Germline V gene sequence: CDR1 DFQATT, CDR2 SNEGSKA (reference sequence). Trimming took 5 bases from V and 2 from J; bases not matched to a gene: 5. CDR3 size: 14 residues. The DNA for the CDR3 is TGCAGTGCTGGTGGACAGGGCACCTACAATGAGCAGTTCTTC. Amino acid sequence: CSAGGQGTYNEQFF.

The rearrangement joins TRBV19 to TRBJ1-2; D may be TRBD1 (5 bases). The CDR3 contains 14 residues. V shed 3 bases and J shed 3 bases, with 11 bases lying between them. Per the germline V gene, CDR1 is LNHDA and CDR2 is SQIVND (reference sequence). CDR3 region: CASSIDSRHYGYTF. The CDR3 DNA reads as TGTGCCAGTAGTATCGACAGCCGCCACTATGGCTACACCTTC.

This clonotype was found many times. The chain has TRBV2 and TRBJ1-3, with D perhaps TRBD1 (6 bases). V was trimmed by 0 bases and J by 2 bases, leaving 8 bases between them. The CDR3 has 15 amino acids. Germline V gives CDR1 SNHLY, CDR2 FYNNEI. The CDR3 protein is CASSEARGPGNTIYF. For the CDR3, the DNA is TGTGCCAGCAGTGAAGCGCGGGGGCCTGGAAACACCATATATTTT.

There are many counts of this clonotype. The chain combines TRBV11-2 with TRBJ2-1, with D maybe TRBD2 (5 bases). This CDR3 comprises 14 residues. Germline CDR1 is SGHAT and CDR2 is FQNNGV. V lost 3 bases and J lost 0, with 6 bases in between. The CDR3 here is CASSLGSSYNEQFF. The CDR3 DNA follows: TGTGCCAGCAGCTTGGGGAGCTCCTACAATGAGCAGTTCTTC.

Here the CDR3 DNA reads TGTGCCAGTAAGCAAGGGGGGACGTATCAGCCCCAGCATTTT. Translation: CASKQGGTYQPQHF. This rearrangement joins TRBV19 to TRBJ1-5; weak D call: TRBD1 (6 bases). Germline CDR1 LNHDA, CDR2 SQIVND (reference sequence). V lost 7 bases and J 5 bases, leaving 15 bases between the germline ends. This CDR3 is built from 14 residues.

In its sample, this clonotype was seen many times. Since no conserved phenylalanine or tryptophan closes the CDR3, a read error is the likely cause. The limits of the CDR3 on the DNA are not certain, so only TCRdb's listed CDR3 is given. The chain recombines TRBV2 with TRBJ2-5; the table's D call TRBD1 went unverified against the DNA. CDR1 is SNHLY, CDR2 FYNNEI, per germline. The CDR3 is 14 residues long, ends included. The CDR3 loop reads CASSQSGTGGFVPQ.

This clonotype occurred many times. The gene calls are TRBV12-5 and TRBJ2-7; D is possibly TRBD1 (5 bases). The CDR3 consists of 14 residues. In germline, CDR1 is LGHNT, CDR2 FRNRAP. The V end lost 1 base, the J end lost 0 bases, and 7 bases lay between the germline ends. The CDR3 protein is CASGLGGLSYEQYF. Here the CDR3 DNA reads TGTGCTAGTGGTTTGGGGGGCCTCTCCTACGAGCAGTACTTC. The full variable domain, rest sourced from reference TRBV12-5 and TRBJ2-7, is DARVTQTPRHKVTEMGQEVTMRCQPILGHNTVFWYRQTMMQGLELLAYFRNRAPLDDSGMPKDRFSAEMPDATLATLKIQPSEPRDSAVYFCASGLGGLSYEQYFGPGTRLTVT.